The clone carrying this T cell receptor beta chain was detected only once. Its antigen is still unknown. TCRdb's copy holds only in-frame clones and misses some; the assay was immunoSEQ multiplex PCR. The sample consists of around 77,000 clones, 90% to 95% of them appearing once. The V gene lost 0 bases and the J gene lost 0 bases, with 16 bases spanning the gap. Germline V gene sequence: CDR1 MDHEN, CDR2 SYDVKM. This CDR3 comprises 18 residues. The sample is drawn from a study of OX40 agonist ivuxolimab in advanced cancers. Study conclusions and caveats: Normalized T-cell clonal expansion was also low in some nonresponders.

This TCR was sampled from an adult with an advanced solid tumor such as melanoma, head and neck, liver or kidney cancer. Material: CD4+ or CD8+ T cells sorted from blood, obtained in a trial of the OX40 agonist ivuxolimab. The chain carries TRBV28 and TRBJ2-3; weak D call: TRBD2 (6 bases). The DNA for the CDR3 is TGTGCCAGCAGTTTATGGGCCGGGGGACCTACTAGCACAGATACGCAGTATTTT. As protein: CASSLWAGGPTSTDTQYF.